These 23 T cell receptor beta chains were all obtained from the same sample, sequenced in a study of radiation and T cells in renal cell carcinoma. Stated time point: blood 4 weeks post-SBRT, at nephrectomy. Treatment of the sample: 15 Gy SBRT to primary tumor, nephrectomy 4 weeks later. Generated by immunoSEQ multiplex PCR, the TCRdb table keeps only in-frame clones and is missing some. The repertoire holds 90,000 to 100,000 clones, with 75% to 85% as singletons. The specimen comprised blood, sampled from a patient whose treatment included radiotherapy and nephrectomy. All receptors derive from a man in his 60s with renal cell carcinoma.

With respect to this clone: Compared with germline, one end of the junction differs, possibly owing to a read error. CDR3 in amino acids: CASNLEGPLRGGQPQHF. For the CDR3, the DNA is TGTGCCAGCAACTTAGAAGGACCTCTCAGGGGAGGTCAGCCCCAGCATTTT. The V gene is TRBV7-2, the J gene TRBJ1-5; maybe TRBD1 (6 bases). Germline lookup yields CDR1 SGHTA and CDR2 FQGNSA. This CDR3 has 17 amino acids.

There are a few counts of this clone. This chain connects TRBV4-2 to TRBJ1-2; 9 nucleotides align to TRBD1. The germline V gene encodes CDR1 LGHNA and CDR2 YNFKEQ. The CDR3 spans 15 residues. Germline trimming cut 4 bases from V and 4 bases from J; bases unmatched to any gene: 7. This CDR3 reads CASSRQGVSFYGYTF. The DNA of the CDR3 is TGTGCCAGCAGCCGACAGGGGGTGAGCTTCTATGGCTACACCTTC.

The chain combines TRBV21-1 with TRBJ1-5. TRBV21-1 is shown as a pseudogene. The CDR3 has 16 amino acids. The CDR3 sequence is CASSKVRGMSNQPQHF. The CDR3 DNA sequence: TGTGCCAGCAGCAAAGTGCGGGGGATGAGCAATCAGCCCCAGCATTTT.

V and J are TRBV14 and TRBJ2-1; TRBD2 aligns across 13 bases. V shed 6 bases and J 9 bases; nucleotides not matched to a gene: 11. The CDR3 has 16 residues. Germline CDR1 and CDR2: SGHDN and FVKESK. The chain's CDR3 is CASSPLTSGRAFEQFF. The CDR3, as DNA: TGTGCCAGCAGTCCACTAACTAGCGGGAGGGCCTTTGAGCAGTTCTTC.

The sample holds a few counts of this clone. This rearrangement joins TRBV28 to TRBJ2-2; D unclear. CDR3 length: 12 residues. V dropped 7 bases and J dropped 2 bases, with 5 bases sitting between them. Germline assignment: CDR1 MDHEN and CDR2 SYDVKM. CDR3 in DNA: TGTGCCAGCAACTTCAACACCGGGGAGCTGTTTTTT. Translation gives CASNFNTGELFF.

In this sample, this clone turned up a few times. The V call is TRBV27, the J call TRBJ1-4; 8 bases are shared with TRBD1. The V gene end was trimmed by 6 bases and the J gene end by 0 bases; junction bases not matched to a gene: 6. The CDR3 is 16 residues long. The germline V gene encodes CDR1 MNHEY and CDR2 SMNVEV (reference sequence). CDR3 in amino acids: CASRKDRAATNEKLFF. DNA for the CDR3: TGTGCCAGCAGGAAGGACAGGGCTGCAACTAATGAAAAACTGTTTTTT.

In this sample, this clone turned up a few times. The chain combines TRBV29-1 with TRBJ1-2; D is possibly TRBD1 (5 bases). Trimming took off 4 bases at V and 4 bases at J, with 13 bases between the two ends. Germline V gives CDR1 SQVTM, CDR2 ANQGSEA. This CDR3 has 13 residues. The CDR3 nucleotides are TGCAGCGTTGGCACCGGGACTCGCTATGGCTACACCTTC. Residues: CSVGTGTRYGYTF.

The chain combines TRBV11-3 with TRBJ2-7; D possibly uses TRBD1 or TRBD2 (5 bases each). V lost 4 bases and J 7 bases, leaving 11 bases between the germline ends. The CDR3 runs to 12 residues. Germline V lookup: CDR1 SGHNT, CDR2 YENEEA. DNA of the CDR3: TGTGCCAGCAGCTCGTACGAGGGGGAGCAGTACTTC. This encodes CASSSYEGEQYF.

This CDR3 reads CASSTTTGVNYGYTF. The CDR3 DNA sequence: TGTGCCAGCAGCACCACCACAGGGGTAAACTATGGCTACACCTTC. The rearrangement links TRBV28 to TRBJ1-2; 7 bases map to TRBD1. The junction had 9 bases not matched to a gene; V was cut back by 6 bases and J by 2 bases. Germline CDR1 reads MDHEN; CDR2 reads SYDVKM. This CDR3 contains 15 residues.

The chain joins TRBV15 to TRBJ2-7, with 9 bases aligning to TRBD2. Per the germline V gene, CDR1 is LNHNV and CDR2 is YYDKDF (reference sequence). V trimming: 0 bases; J trimming: 3 bases; junction bases outside the gene matches: 6. The CDR3 loop spans 16 amino acids. The CDR3 nucleotides are TGTGCCACCAGCAGAGATCCGACTAGCGGAGGCTACGAGCAGTACTTC. Translated: CATSRDPTSGGYEQYF.

The rearrangement uses TRBV30 and TRBJ2-1; TRBD2 aligns across 8 bases. CDR3 length equals 15 residues. With 0 bases clipped from V and 9 bases from J, the junction kept 10 bases outside the gene matches. Germline CDR1 GTSNPN, CDR2 SVGIG (reference sequence). In DNA form, the CDR3 reads TGTGCCTGGAGTGTACCGACGGGAGGGCCTGCTGAGCAGTTCTTC. Protein product: CAWSVPTGGPAEQFF.

This sequence joins TRBV28 and TRBJ2-7; 14 bases line up with TRBD2. CDR3 length: 18 amino acids. Trimming took 3 bases from V and 6 from J; bases not matched to a gene: 13. Germline V gives CDR1 MDHEN, CDR2 SYDVKM. The CDR3 region is CASSFISGTSGSKSEQYF. CDR3 in DNA: TGTGCCAGCAGTTTTATTTCCGGGACTAGCGGGAGTAAAAGCGAGCAGTACTTC.

The genes are TRBV5-6 and TRBJ2-7; the D gene is possibly TRBD2 (5 bases). V lost 4 bases, J lost 0 bases, and 14 bases lay in between. CDR1 and CDR2 from the germline V gene are SGHDT and YYEEEE. CDR3 length equals 15 residues. In DNA form, the CDR3 reads TGTGCCAGCAGCCCAAACCTGGAGGTCTCCTACGAGCAGTACTTC. Translation gives CASSPNLEVSYEQYF.

The sample holds one count of this clone. The V gene is TRBV5-4, the J gene TRBJ2-2, with D perhaps TRBD2 (5 bases). Per germline, CDR1 SGHNT and CDR2 YYREEE (reference sequence). CDR3 length: 14 amino acids. Deletions cut 6 bases from V and 7 bases from J, with 16 bases between. The CDR3 region is CASTGGSLDGELFF. Written as DNA, the CDR3 is TGTGCCAGCACCGGTGGGAGTCTCGACGGGGAGCTGTTTTTT.

This clone occurred once. The chain recombines TRBV5-1 with TRBJ1-4; possible D gene TRBD1, 5 bases. Germline V lookup: CDR1 SGHRS, CDR2 YFSETQ. Trimming shortened V by 2 bases and J by 8 bases, and 19 bases separated the two germline ends. This CDR3 is built from 16 residues. The CDR3, as DNA: TGCGCCAGCAGCTTACCTCCGGGACGGTTAAAGGAAAAACTGTTTTTT. Protein: CASSLPPGRLKEKLFF.

The rearrangement uses TRBV5-1 and TRBJ2-7; unclear D gene. The CDR3 runs to 12 residues. The V end was cut by 0 bases, the J end by 6 bases, with 7 bases between. The germline CDR1 and CDR2 sequences are SGHRS and YFSETQ. The CDR3 protein is CASSLDGVEQYF. CDR3 nucleotide sequence: TGCGCCAGCAGCTTGGATGGGGTCGAGCAGTACTTC.

This clone appeared a single time. This chain links TRBV6-6 with TRBJ2-3; D remains unclear. CDR1 and CDR2 from the germline V gene are MNHNY and SVGAGI (reference sequence). The V end lost 0 bases, the J end lost 0 bases, and 7 bases lay between the germline ends. The CDR3 covers 15 residues. Here the CDR3 DNA reads TGTGCCAGCAGTTACTCACGCCCTAGCACAGATACGCAGTATTTT. Translating gives CASSYSRPSTDTQYF.

The V gene is TRBV5-1, the J gene TRBJ2-1, with 8 bases identical to TRBD2. The CDR3 runs to 17 residues. With 4 bases clipped from V and 6 bases from J, the junction kept 15 bases outside the gene matches. The germline V gene encodes CDR1 SGHRS and CDR2 YFSETQ. CDR3 region: CASSHSGSLSDGNEQFF. DNA of the CDR3: TGCGCCAGCAGCCACAGCGGGAGCCTTTCGGATGGCAATGAGCAGTTCTTC.

The chain couples TRBV27 to TRBJ2-1, with 7 bases aligning to TRBD1. This CDR3 comprises 15 residues. The V gene's germline CDR1 is MNHEY and CDR2 SMNVEV (reference sequence). Trimming removed 3 bases from V and 2 bases from J; junction bases left unmatched: 4. CDR3 in amino acids: CASSFRQGAYNEQFF. In nucleotides, the CDR3 is TGTGCCAGCAGTTTTCGACAGGGAGCCTACAATGAGCAGTTCTTC.

The count of this clone is one. V is TRBV29-1 and J is TRBJ2-1, with 8 bases that match TRBD2. After removal of 7 bases from V and 1 base from J, the junction contained 3 bases not matched to a gene. Germline V gives CDR1 SQVTM, CDR2 ANQGSEA. This CDR3 comprises 13 residues. The CDR3 DNA sequence: TGCAGCGGACTAGCGAATTCCTACAATGAGCAGTTCTTC. This codes for CSGLANSYNEQFF.

J is TRBJ2-7 and V is TRBV19, with D perhaps matching TRBD1 or TRBD2 (5 bases each). The V end lost 2 bases, the J end lost 2 bases, and 10 bases lay between the germline ends. CDR1 is LNHDA and CDR2 is SQIVND in the germline V gene (reference sequence). The CDR3 has 14 amino acids. As DNA, the CDR3 is TGTGCCAGTAGTATATTGGGACCGCCCTACGAGCAGTACTTC. Translation: CASSILGPPYEQYF. The full variable domain, rest sourced from reference TRBV19 and TRBJ2-7, is DGGITQSPKYLFRKEGQNVTLSCEQNLNHDAMYWYRQDPGQGLRLIYYSQIVNDFQKGDIAEGYSVSREKKESFPLTVTSAQKNPTAFYLCASSILGPPYEQYFGPGTRLTVT.

The chain joins TRBV4-1 to TRBJ1-2; D gene ambiguous. Germline V gives CDR1 MGHRA, CDR2 YSYEKL. CDR3 length equals 15 residues. V was clipped by 0 bases and J by 2 bases, with 10 bases between them. The DNA for the CDR3 is TGCGCCAGCAGCCAAGAACCTAGCGGGAACTATGGCTACACCTTC. Translating gives CASSQEPSGNYGYTF.

This rearrangement joins TRBV4-3 to TRBJ2-2, with TRBD2 matching over 9 bases. The ends lost 0 bases at V and 4 bases at J; junction bases unmatched: 6. The germline V gene has CDR1 LGHNA and CDR2 YSLEER. CDR3 length equals 17 residues. The CDR3 DNA sequence: TGCGCCAGCAGCCAAGACCCAGCGGGGGGTGGCACCGGGGAGCTGTTTTTT. It yields the protein CASSQDPAGGGTGELFF.